This T cell receptor beta chain stems from a study of radiation and T cells in renal cell carcinoma. Sample time point: blood 2 weeks post-SBRT. Sample treatment: 15 Gy SBRT to primary tumor, nephrectomy 4 weeks later. After SBRT, blood was collected at 2 and 4 weeks, plus baseline. The patient's renal cell carcinoma had clear cell pathology. The repertoire was sequenced with immunoSEQ multiplex PCR; TCRdb's copy has only in-frame clones and lacks some. The repertoire consists of more than 100,000 clones, with 88% occurring once and the leading ten covering approximately 5.8%. This clone turned up a few times. The CDR3 sequence is 13 residues long. The V gene lost 6 bases and the J gene lost 3 bases, with 11 bases spanning the gap. The germline gives CDR1 MNHEY, CDR2 SVGAGI.

The starting material was blood, obtained from a patient whose treatment included radiotherapy and nephrectomy. This receptor was obtained from an older woman with renal cell carcinoma. The chain couples TRBV6-5 to TRBJ1-1; tentatively, D is TRBD1 (5 bases). CDR3 sequence: CASRPGYHTEAFF. CDR3 nucleotide sequence: TGTGCCAGCAGGCCAGGGTACCACACTGAAGCTTTCTTT.